This TCR beta chain derives from a study of CD8+ T cells in alopecia areata. Background on the study: Affected scalp percentage set treated patients' severity scores. General observations from the study: Normal skin's resident alphabeta T cells are also sequenced in scalp samples.

Turning to this clone: Its antigen is currently unknown.

Documented treatment: oral pan-JAK inhibitor, 5-10 mg twice daily. Alopecia areata patients provided lesional scalp punch biopsies and peripheral blood, both collected for the study. PBMCs provided sorted CD4+ and CD8+ T cells. Following RNA extraction, reverse transcription yielded cDNA that acted as the sequencing template. TCRdb's copy holds only in-frame clones and misses some; the assay was immunoSEQ multiplex PCR. The top ten hold 12% of the sample, which has more than 90,000 clones, around 53% seen once. V dropped 0 bases and J dropped 1 base, with 5 bases sitting between them. The CDR3 length is 14 residues. The V gene's germline CDR1 is LGHNA and CDR2 YSLEER.

The source is a human donor with alopecia areata. The chain recombines TRBV4-3 with TRBJ2-3; no clear D gene. The sample was CD8+ T cells sorted from blood, taken at week 24, from a patient treated with tofacitinib. The CDR3 loop is CASSQDGGTDTQYF. In DNA, the CDR3 is TGCGCCAGCAGCCAAGATGGCGGCACAGATACGCAGTATTTT.